The 20 T cell receptor beta chains given below trace back to one sample, sequenced in a study of technical replicates of blood from a handful of donors. Clones were sequenced by immunoSEQ multiplex PCR, and TCRdb holds only the in-frame ones, with some missing. The sample records over 50,000 clones, less than 95% being singletons. Sequenced input: T cells isolated from PBMCs. The receptors were gathered from a human donor in good health.

CDR3 DNA: TGTGCCAGCAGCCAAGACAGCAGGGTTTCCGGCTGGACCGGGGAGCTGTTTTTT. Residues: CASSQDSRVSGWTGELFF. V and J are TRBV14 and TRBJ2-2, with a possible D match to TRBD1 (5 bases). The CDR3 spans 18 residues. V dropped 0 bases and J dropped 5 bases, with 19 bases sitting between them. The germline V gene has CDR1 SGHDN and CDR2 FVKESK.

The chain combines TRBV10-2 with TRBJ2-7; no definite D call. The CDR3 contains 12 residues. Germline-derived CDR1 and CDR2 are WSHSY and SAAADI. The V end lost 3 bases, the J end lost 4 bases, and 7 bases lay between the germline ends. The CDR3 is CASSDSRYEQYF. CDR3 DNA: TGCGCCAGCAGTGATTCGCGGTACGAGCAGTACTTC.

This chain uses TRBV15 with TRBJ1-2; D call uncertain. Trimming took 0 bases from V and 3 from J, leaving 8 bases between them. CDR3 length: 14 amino acids. Germline V CDR1 and CDR2: LNHNV, YYDKDF (reference sequence). CDR3 bases: TGTGCCACCAGCAGAGATTTAGCAGACTATGGCTACACCTTC. It encodes CATSRDLADYGYTF. Combining the CDR3 with reference TRBV15 and TRBJ1-2 gives the whole variable domain DAMVIQNPRYQVTQFGKPVTLSCSQTLNHNVMYWYQQKSSQAPKLLFHYYDKDFNNEADTPDNFQSRRPNTSFCFLDIRSPGLGDTAMYLCATSRDLADYGYTFGSGTRLTVV.

This clone was recorded only once. This chain joins TRBV5-1 and TRBJ2-5; 9 bases align to TRBD2. Per the germline V gene, CDR1 is SGHRS and CDR2 is YFSETQ. V lost 2 bases and J lost 3; bases outside the gene matches: 8. This CDR3 spans 16 amino acids. The CDR3 DNA is TGCGCCAGCAGCTTTGGGGTAGTAGCGGGAGAAGAGACCCAGTACTTC. Encoded protein: CASSFGVVAGEETQYF.

This chain uses TRBV5-1 with TRBJ2-1, with 8 bases lining up with TRBD2. Germline-derived CDR1 and CDR2 are SGHRS and YFSETQ. Losses at the gene ends were 0 bases for V and 6 bases for J; bases not matched to a gene: 14. The CDR3 is made up of 18 amino acids. CDR3 in amino acids: CASSLDPGVELAVNEQFF. The CDR3 nucleotides are TGCGCCAGCAGCTTGGACCCGGGCGTCGAACTAGCGGTCAATGAGCAGTTCTTC.

The chain joins TRBV5-1 to TRBJ2-5, with D possibly matching TRBD2 (5 bases). Germline CDR1 is SGHRS and CDR2 is YFSETQ. This CDR3 is 14 amino acids long. Trimming left V 6 bases short and J 3 bases short, with 15 bases between. The CDR3 region is CASTLSTREETQYF. Written as DNA, the CDR3 is TGCGCCAGCACCCTTTCCACTAGGGAAGAGACCCAGTACTTC. The entire variable domain, with the rest obtained from reference TRBV5-1 and TRBJ2-5, is as follows: KAGVTQTPRYLIKTRGQQVTLSCSPISGHRSVSWYQQTPGQGLQFLFEYFSETQRNKGNFPGRFSGRQFSNSRSEMNVSTLELGDSALYLCASTLSTREETQYFGPGTRLLVL.

The chain combines TRBV10-3 with TRBJ2-1, with 7 bases fitting TRBD1. V lost 3 bases, J lost 6 bases, and 11 bases stayed unmatched. Germline CDR1 reads ENHRY; CDR2 reads SYGVKD. This CDR3 spans 16 amino acids. CDR3 sequence reads: CAISDPGQRVANEQFF. For the CDR3, the DNA is TGTGCCATCAGTGATCCGGGACAGCGTGTGGCCAATGAGCAGTTCTTC.

This chain joins TRBV11-2 and TRBJ1-1, with 11 bases lining up with TRBD1. From germline, CDR1 is SGHAT and CDR2 FQNNGV. V was pared by 1 base and J by 6 bases, with 1 base of the junction left unmatched. CDR3 size: 14 residues. The CDR3 is CASSLADRGPEAFF. Here the CDR3 DNA reads TGTGCCAGCAGCTTAGCGGACAGGGGGCCTGAAGCTTTCTTT.

The V call is TRBV5-1, the J call TRBJ1-1; the match to TRBD1 covers 7 bases. CDR1 and CDR2 (germline): SGHRS, YFSETQ. The CDR3 is 13 amino acids. The ends lost 4 bases at V and 6 bases at J; junction bases unmatched: 6. The CDR3: CASSTGTDPEAFF. The CDR3 nucleotides read TGCGCCAGCAGCACTGGGACAGACCCTGAAGCTTTCTTT. Filled out from reference TRBV5-1 and TRBJ1-1, the complete variable domain reads KAGVTQTPRYLIKTRGQQVTLSCSPISGHRSVSWYQQTPGQGLQFLFEYFSETQRNKGNFPGRFSGRQFSNSRSEMNVSTLELGDSALYLCASSTGTDPEAFFGQGTRLTVV.

This clone was seen more than once but under ten times. The chain has TRBV5-1 and TRBJ1-1, with D tentatively TRBD1 (6 bases). Germline V gene data show CDR1 as SGHRS and CDR2 as YFSETQ. V lost 4 bases to trimming and J lost 1 base, with 11 bases between them. The CDR3 consists of 14 residues. The CDR3 bases are TGCGCCAGCAGCCTCGACAGGTCGAACACTGAAGCTTTCTTT. Its protein product is CASSLDRSNTEAFF.

The chain is built from TRBV11-2 and TRBJ1-3, with D perhaps TRBD1 (6 bases). Trimming removed 1 base from V and 5 bases from J, with 9 bases in between. CDR3 length equals 14 residues. Germline-derived CDR1 and CDR2 are SGHAT and FQNNGV. CDR3 protein: CASSLVDRRNTIYF. CDR3 coding DNA: TGTGCCAGCAGCTTAGTCGACAGGAGAAACACCATATATTTT.

This clone is a singleton in its sample. The chain couples TRBV7-8 to TRBJ2-1, with 8 bases matching TRBD2. The V segment lost 1 base and the J segment 4 bases; nucleotides outside the gene matches: 9. In germline, CDR1 is SGHVS, CDR2 FQNEAQ. There are 17 residues in the CDR3. CDR3 nucleotides: TGTGCCAGCAGCTTAGGCGGGAGGTTACTAGTGTACAATGAGCAGTTCTTC. Protein: CASSLGGRLLVYNEQFF.

This chain uses TRBV28 with TRBJ2-3; D is possibly TRBD2 (6 bases). This CDR3 spans 15 amino acids. Deletions cut 6 bases from V and 0 bases from J, with 13 bases between. Germline CDR1 reads MDHEN; CDR2 reads SYDVKM. The CDR3 loop reads CASSPQSGSTDTQYF. CDR3 DNA sequence: TGTGCCAGCAGCCCGCAGAGCGGGAGCACAGATACGCAGTATTTT.

The rearrangement joins TRBV9 to TRBJ2-1, with 14 bases identical to TRBD2. J was trimmed by 6 bases and V by 6 bases; bases with no gene match: 17. This CDR3 comprises 19 residues. Germline V CDR1 and CDR2: SGDLS, YYNGEE. CDR3 sequence reads: CASISTGLAGDGSFNEQFF. The CDR3 DNA is TGTGCCAGCATTTCTACGGGACTAGCGGGAGATGGGAGTTTCAATGAGCAGTTCTTC. The entire variable domain, with the rest obtained from reference TRBV9 and TRBJ2-1, is as follows: DSGVTQTPKHLITATGQRVTLRCSPRSGDLSVYWYQQSLDQGLQFLIQYYNGEERAKGNILERFSAQQFPDLHSELNLSSLELGDSALYFCASISTGLAGDGSFNEQFFGPGTRLTVL.

V usage is TRBV12-5 and J usage is TRBJ2-2, with D maybe TRBD2 (6 bases). Germline V lookup: CDR1 LGHNT, CDR2 FRNRAP. V lost 0 bases and J lost 0, with 11 bases in between. This CDR3 comprises 17 residues. CDR3 in DNA: TGTGCTAGTGGTTTGGTCGTAGCGGATACGAACACCGGGGAGCTGTTTTTT. Translated, it gives CASGLVVADTNTGELFF. Complete variable domain (other parts from reference TRBV12-5 and TRBJ2-2): DARVTQTPRHKVTEMGQEVTMRCQPILGHNTVFWYRQTMMQGLELLAYFRNRAPLDDSGMPKDRFSAEMPDATLATLKIQPSEPRDSAVYFCASGLVVADTNTGELFFGEGSRLTVL.

This clone came up once. This chain joins TRBV9 and TRBJ2-1; D gene ambiguous. Trimming removed 0 bases at V and 5 bases at J, with 3 bases between. This CDR3 is 12 amino acids long. CDR1 and CDR2 (germline): SGDLS, YYNGEE. For the CDR3, the DNA is TGTGCCAGCAGCGTAGCAGACAATGAGCAGTTCTTC. Translation gives CASSVADNEQFF.

The chain recombines TRBV5-6 with TRBJ2-7; unclear D gene. The germline V and J ends were trimmed by 2 bases and 4 bases, with 13 bases remaining between them. The CDR3 has 14 residues. CDR1 SGHDT and CDR2 YYEEEE come from the germline V gene. The DNA for the CDR3 is TGTGCCAGCAGCTTTACCCCCCCGCGGTACGAGCAGTACTTC. It specifies CASSFTPPRYEQYF.

The V and J genes are TRBV5-5 and TRBJ1-5; TRBD1 agrees at 7 bases. V trimming: 4 bases; J trimming: 4 bases; junction bases outside the gene matches: 8. The CDR3 loop spans 15 amino acids. Germline V lookup: CDR1 SGHKS, CDR2 YYEKEE (reference sequence). This chain's CDR3 is CASSPGTVVNQPQHF. The CDR3 coding sequence is TGTGCCAGCAGCCCCGGGACAGTAGTTAATCAGCCCCAGCATTTT.

The V and J genes are TRBV5-4 and TRBJ2-5; 9 bases map to TRBD2. CDR3 size: 16 residues. J lost 5 bases, V lost 0 bases, and 8 bases had no gene match. The germline V gene has CDR1 SGHNT and CDR2 YYREEE (reference sequence). In nucleotides, the CDR3 is TGTGCCAGCAGCTTGGGACTGCGGGAGGGAGGGGAGACCCAGTACTTC. Translated: CASSLGLREGGETQYF. Using reference TRBV5-4 and TRBJ2-5 for the parts outside the CDR3, the full variable domain is ETGVTQSPTHLIKTRGQQVTLRCSSQSGHNTVSWYQQALGQGPQFIFQYYREEENGRGNFPPRFSGLQFPNYSSELNVNALELDDSALYLCASSLGLREGGETQYFGPGTRLLVL.

V gene TRBV5-1 combines with J gene TRBJ2-1; 8 bases are shared with TRBD2. V shed 0 bases, J shed 8 bases, and the junction held 4 bases outside the gene matches. Germline V lookup: CDR1 SGHRS, CDR2 YFSETQ. The CDR3 extends over 14 amino acids. The CDR3 region has the DNA TGCGCCAGCAGCTTGGTCGGGAGGGGGGATGAGCAGTTCTTC. This sequence encodes CASSLVGRGDEQFF. Full variable domain (remainder filled in from reference TRBV5-1 and TRBJ2-1): KAGVTQTPRYLIKTRGQQVTLSCSPISGHRSVSWYQQTPGQGLQFLFEYFSETQRNKGNFPGRFSGRQFSNSRSEMNVSTLELGDSALYLCASSLVGRGDEQFFGPGTRLTVL.